The subject of this entry is one T cell receptor beta chain. The antigen remains unidentified. The PCR made use of 60 Vbeta and 13 Jbeta primers. Method: immunoSEQ multiplex PCR; TCRdb's copy keeps in-frame clones and lacks some. The sample includes about 150,000 clones, roughly 88% of them seen just once. V lost 6 bases and J lost 1; bases outside the gene matches: 3. CDR1 is MNHEY and CDR2 is SVGAGI in the germline V gene. This CDR3 region has 14 residues. The sample comes from a study of cytomegalovirus exposure and HLA in healthy donors. Study results and limitations: In a later analysis, TCR beta V- and J-gene trimming showed a link to a missense DCLRE1C variant.

Sequences were obtained from PBMCs. This sequence joins TRBV6-5 and TRBJ1-1; TRBD1 matches 9 bases. This receptor was identified in a woman aged 40 to 55 in good health and CMV-seronegative. CDR3 sequence: CASRLGQGNTEAFF. The CDR3 nucleotides read TGTGCCAGCAGACTGGGACAGGGGAACACTGAAGCTTTCTTT.